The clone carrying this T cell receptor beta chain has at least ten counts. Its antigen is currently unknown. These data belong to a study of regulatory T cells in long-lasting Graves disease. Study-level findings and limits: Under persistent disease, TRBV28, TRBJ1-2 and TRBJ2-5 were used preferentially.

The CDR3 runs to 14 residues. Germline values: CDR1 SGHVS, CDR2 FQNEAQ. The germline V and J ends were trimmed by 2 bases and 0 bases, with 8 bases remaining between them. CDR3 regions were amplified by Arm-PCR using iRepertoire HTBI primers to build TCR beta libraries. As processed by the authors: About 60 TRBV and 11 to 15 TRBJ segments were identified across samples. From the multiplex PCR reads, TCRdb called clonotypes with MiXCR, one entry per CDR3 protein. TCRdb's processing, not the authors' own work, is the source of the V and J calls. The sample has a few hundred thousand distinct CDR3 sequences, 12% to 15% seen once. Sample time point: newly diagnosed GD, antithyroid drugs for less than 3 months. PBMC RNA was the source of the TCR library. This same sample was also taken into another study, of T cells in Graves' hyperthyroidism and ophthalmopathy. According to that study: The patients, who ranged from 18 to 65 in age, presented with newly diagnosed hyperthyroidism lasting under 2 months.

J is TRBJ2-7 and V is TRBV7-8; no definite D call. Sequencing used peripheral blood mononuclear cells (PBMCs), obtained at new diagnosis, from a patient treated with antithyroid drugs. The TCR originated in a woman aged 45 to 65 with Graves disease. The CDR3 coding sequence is TGTGCCAGCAGCTTAATCGCGAGCTCCTACGAGCAGTACTTC. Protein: CASSLIASSYEQYF.